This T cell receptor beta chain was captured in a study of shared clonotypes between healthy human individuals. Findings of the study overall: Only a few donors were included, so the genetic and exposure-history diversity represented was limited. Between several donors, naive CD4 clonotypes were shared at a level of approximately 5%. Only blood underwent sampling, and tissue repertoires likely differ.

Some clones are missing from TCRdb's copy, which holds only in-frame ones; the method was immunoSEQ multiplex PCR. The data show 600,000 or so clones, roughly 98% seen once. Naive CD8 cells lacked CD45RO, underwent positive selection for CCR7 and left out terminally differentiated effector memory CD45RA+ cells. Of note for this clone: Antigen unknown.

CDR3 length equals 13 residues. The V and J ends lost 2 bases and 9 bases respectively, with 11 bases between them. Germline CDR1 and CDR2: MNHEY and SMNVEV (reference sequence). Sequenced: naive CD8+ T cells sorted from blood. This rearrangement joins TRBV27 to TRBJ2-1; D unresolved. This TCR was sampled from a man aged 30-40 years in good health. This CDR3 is CASSLGPRGEQFF. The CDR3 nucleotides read TGTGCCAGCAGTTTAGGGCCTCGAGGTGAGCAGTTCTTC.